A single sample gave rise to the 17 T cell receptor beta chains below, sequenced in a study of blood T cell repertoires in COVID-19. The table came from immunoSEQ multiplex PCR; TCRdb's copy has only in-frame clones and leaves some out. The sample shows tens of thousands of clones, 75% to 90% of them seen only once. The sample comprised peripheral blood. The receptors originated from a human donor in a cohort sampled during active COVID-19.

This clone was detected only once. The J gene is TRBJ2-7, the V gene TRBV28; D might be TRBD1 (6 bases). Trimming stripped 3 bases from V and 5 bases from J, with 14 bases between. CDR1 is MDHEN and CDR2 is SYDVKM in the germline V gene. This CDR3 has 14 residues. The DNA of the CDR3 is TGTGCCAGCAGTTTTGCAGGGGCCCGCGACGAGCAGTACTTC. Translated: CASSFAGARDEQYF.

The chain links TRBV10-2 to TRBJ2-5, with 7 bases fitting TRBD1. V shed 7 bases and J 5 bases; nucleotides not matched to a gene: 13. The CDR3 totals 15 residues. The germline gives CDR1 WSHSY, CDR2 SAAADI. The CDR3 DNA reads as TGCGCCAGCACCCCGATTCGCACAGGGGCTGAGACCCAGTACTTC. It is translated as CASTPIRTGAETQYF.

In this sample, this clone turned up once. This chain links TRBV9 with TRBJ2-1; 12 bases are shared with TRBD1. Germline V gene sequence: CDR1 SGDLS, CDR2 YYNGEE. With 0 bases clipped from V and 7 bases from J, the junction kept 11 bases outside the gene matches. CDR3 size: 18 residues. The CDR3 protein is CASSVAPGTGGSENEQFF. The CDR3 DNA sequence: TGTGCCAGCAGCGTAGCTCCCGGGACAGGGGGCTCGGAAAATGAGCAGTTCTTC.

The gene calls are TRBV6-2 or TRBV6-3 and TRBJ2-7, with TRBD2 as a possible D gene (5 bases). The V end was cut by 6 bases, the J end by 0 bases, with 15 bases between. The CDR3 sequence is 15 residues long. Germline V gives CDR1 MNHEY, CDR2 SVGEGT. CDR3 in amino acids: CASSRGLLSSYEQYF. CDR3 nucleotide sequence: TGTGCCAGCAGCCGTGGACTTCTGAGCTCCTACGAGCAGTACTTC.

The chain carries TRBV29-1 and TRBJ1-1; D is perhaps TRBD1 (5 bases). The length of the CDR3 is 10 residues. V lost 7 bases to trimming and J lost 5 bases, with 8 bases between them. Germline CDR1 SQVTM, CDR2 ANQGSEA. CDR3 sequence (DNA): TGCAGCGACGGGGGGACTGAAGCTTTCTTT. It is translated as CSDGGTEAFF.

This sequence joins TRBV19 and TRBJ1-3; 7 nucleotides align to TRBD1. After removal of 7 bases from V and 2 bases from J, the junction contained 2 bases not matched to a gene. This CDR3 is built from 13 residues. Looked up from germline, CDR1 is LNHDA and CDR2 is SQIVND (reference sequence). The CDR3 bases are TGTGCCAGTAAGACAGGGACTGGAAACACCATATATTTT. Translation: CASKTGTGNTIYF.

This sequence joins TRBV4-1 and TRBJ1-2; D is possibly TRBD1 (6 bases). CDR3 size: 14 residues. The V gene lost 2 bases and the J gene lost 8 bases, with 15 bases spanning the gap. CDR1 and CDR2 (germline): MGHRA, YSYEKL. CDR3 protein: CASSQIRDKSGYTF. The CDR3 region has the DNA TGCGCCAGCAGCCAAATCCGGGACAAATCCGGCTACACCTTC.

This clone showed up just once. This chain connects TRBV11-2 to TRBJ2-3, with 9 bases aligning to TRBD2. Trimming took 4 bases from V and 1 from J; bases not matched to a gene: 0. From germline, CDR1 is SGHAT and CDR2 FQNNGV. The CDR3 runs to 14 residues. The chain's CDR3 is CASSWTSGTDTQYF. The DNA of the CDR3 is TGTGCCAGCAGCTGGACTAGCGGCACAGATACGCAGTATTTT.

The chain recombines TRBV5-5 with TRBJ2-7; D remains unclear. V gave up 1 base and J gave up 2 bases, with 10 bases separating them. CDR1 and CDR2 (germline): SGHKS, YYEKEE (reference sequence). The CDR3 spans 14 residues. The CDR3 DNA sequence: TGTGCCAGCAGCTTGAAGTACAGTACCTACGAGCAGTACTTC. It translates to CASSLKYSTYEQYF.

This clone came up once. This chain connects TRBV12-3 or TRBV12-4 to TRBJ1-6; D is uncertain. This CDR3 region has 12 residues. Trimming took 5 bases from V and 5 from J, leaving 4 bases between them. The CDR3 sequence: CASSLHNSPLHF. For the CDR3, the DNA is TGTGCCAGCAGTCTTCATAATTCACCCCTCCACTTT.

This chain joins TRBV7-9 and TRBJ1-1; 11 positions agree with TRBD1. This CDR3 comprises 15 residues. J was trimmed by 4 bases and V by 5 bases; bases with no gene match: 6. The germline CDR1 and CDR2 sequences are SEHNR and FQNEAQ (reference sequence). As DNA, the CDR3 is TGTGCCAGCAGCCCCCCCGGGACAGGGGGCACTGAAGCTTTCTTT. This translates into CASSPPGTGGTEAFF.

The chain couples TRBV18 to TRBJ1-1; D is unresolved. The CDR3 consists of 13 residues. V was clipped by 5 bases and J by 0 bases, with 7 bases between them. Germline V gene sequence: CDR1 KGHSH, CDR2 LQKENI. The CDR3 region is CASSADLNTEAFF. In DNA form, the CDR3 reads TGTGCCAGCTCAGCCGACTTGAACACTGAAGCTTTCTTT.

This rearrangement joins TRBV28 to TRBJ2-7; 7 bases align to TRBD1. This CDR3 spans 13 amino acids. Trimming cost V 3 bases and J 3 bases; bases outside gene matches: 2. Germline CDR1 and CDR2: MDHEN and SYDVKM. The CDR3 region is CASSFGTDYEQYF. CDR3 DNA: TGTGCCAGCAGTTTCGGGACAGACTACGAGCAGTACTTC. The whole variable domain, remainder taken from reference TRBV28 and TRBJ2-7, is DVKVTQSSRYLVKRTGEKVFLECVQDMDHENMFWYRQDPGLGLRLIYFSYDVKMKEKGDIPEGYSVSREKKERFSLILESASTNQTSMYLCASSFGTDYEQYFGPGTRLTVT.

The sample holds one count of this clone. This rearrangement joins TRBV19 to TRBJ1-2; D is unclear. The V gene lost 5 bases and the J gene lost 0 bases, with 7 bases spanning the gap. The germline V gene has CDR1 LNHDA and CDR2 SQIVND (reference sequence). This CDR3 has 13 amino acids. CDR3: CASSGTANYGYTF. CDR3 DNA sequence: TGTGCCAGTAGTGGTACGGCTAACTATGGCTACACCTTC.

CDR3 nucleotide sequence: TGTGCCAGCAGCCGGGTGGGCACAGATACGCAGTATTTT. As protein: CASSRVGTDTQYF. This sequence joins TRBV5-6 and TRBJ2-3, with unresolved D. The ends were cut back, 4 bases at V and 1 base at J, with 7 bases in the middle. Germline lookup yields CDR1 SGHDT and CDR2 YYEEEE. This CDR3 contains 13 residues.

This clone was counted a single time. CDR3 amino acids: CATSVGQGSYEQYF. The CDR3 nucleotides are TGTGCCACCAGTGTGGGACAGGGCTCCTACGAGCAGTACTTC. V is TRBV24-1 and J is TRBJ2-7; TRBD1 matches 9 bases. From germline, CDR1 is KGHDR and CDR2 SFDVKD. The CDR3 covers 14 residues. V lost 5 bases, J lost 0 bases, and 1 base stayed unmatched.

The chain uses TRBV5-1 and TRBJ2-7; D may be TRBD2 (5 bases). Germline V gene lookup returns CDR1 SGHRS and CDR2 YFSETQ. Trimming cost V 0 bases and J 3 bases, with 13 bases left between them. The CDR3 covers 15 residues. The CDR3 spells CASSLANSRVYEQYF. The CDR3, as DNA: TGCGCCAGCAGCTTGGCCAATTCGAGGGTCTACGAGCAGTACTTC. Looking up the rest from reference TRBV5-1 and TRBJ2-7 gives the full variable domain: KAGVTQTPRYLIKTRGQQVTLSCSPISGHRSVSWYQQTPGQGLQFLFEYFSETQRNKGNFPGRFSGRQFSNSRSEMNVSTLELGDSALYLCASSLANSRVYEQYFGPGTRLTVT.